This entry lists 18 T cell receptor beta chains sequenced from one sample in a study of blood T cell repertoires in COVID-19 (dated by TCRdb to the early 2020s). The library was prepared using the immunoSEQ multiplex PCR assay. Entries here come from immuneACCESS through TCRdb and include only in-frame sequences with V and J called. Some clones fail to appear in such tables; in the studies checked, an unresolved V gene covers under half of the shortfall, and the cause of the remainder is unknown. Present in this sample are over 200,000 clones, around 83% of which were seen just once. 5.7% of the sample is in the top ten clones. The sequenced sample was peripheral blood. The receptors come from a man older than 75 with acute or convalescent COVID-19.

The V and J genes are TRBV9 and TRBJ2-1; 11 nucleotides match TRBD2. This CDR3 region has 15 residues. CDR1 SGDLS and CDR2 YYNGEE come from the germline V gene. V shed 2 bases and J 6 bases; nucleotides not matched to a gene: 4. CDR3 DNA sequence: TGTGCCAGCAGCGTTGCCCTAGCGGGAGGCAATGAGCAGTTCTTC. The encoded protein is CASSVALAGGNEQFF.

This chain uses TRBV27 with TRBJ2-7, with D maybe TRBD1 (5 bases). There are 14 residues in the CDR3. V was clipped by 6 bases and J by 4 bases, with 16 bases between them. Looked up from germline, CDR1 is MNHEY and CDR2 is SMNVEV (reference sequence). The CDR3 DNA reads as TGTGCCAGCAGGCTAGGGGCCGCCGGGTACGAGCAGTACTTC. Residues: CASRLGAAGYEQYF.

The chain links TRBV25-1 to TRBJ2-1; possibly TRBD2 for D (5 bases). The length of the CDR3 is 14 residues. The germline CDR1 and CDR2 sequences are MGHDK and SYGVNS. V was clipped by 0 bases and J by 2 bases, with 5 bases between them. The CDR3 loop reads CASSEYGTYNEQFF. The CDR3 nucleotides read TGTGCCAGCAGTGAATACGGGACCTACAATGAGCAGTTCTTC.

This sequence joins TRBV27 and TRBJ2-1, with a weak D call TRBD1 (5 bases). V lost 2 bases, J lost 6 bases, and 11 bases lay in between. CDR3 length: 14 residues. CDR1 and CDR2 from the germline V gene are MNHEY and SMNVEV (reference sequence). The CDR3 loop is CASSLRQGGNEQFF. Here the CDR3 DNA reads TGTGCCAGCAGTTTAAGGCAGGGCGGCAATGAGCAGTTCTTC.

V is TRBV10-3 and J is TRBJ2-5; 8 positions agree with TRBD2. The CDR3 has 14 amino acids. Germline loops: CDR1 ENHRY, CDR2 SYGVKD. After removal of 0 bases from V and 5 bases from J, the junction contained 2 bases not matched to a gene. The CDR3 reads CAISESPGGETQYF. As DNA, the CDR3 is TGTGCCATCAGTGAGTCCCCGGGGGGGGAGACCCAGTACTTC.

The V gene is TRBV6-1, the J gene TRBJ2-5, with D maybe TRBD1 (6 bases). Trimming left V 3 bases short and J 4 bases short, with 12 bases between. This CDR3 contains 14 residues. Per germline, CDR1 MNHNS and CDR2 SASEGT. CDR3 amino acids: CASSEDRPRETQYF. For the CDR3, the DNA is TGTGCCAGCAGTGAGGACAGACCCCGAGAGACCCAGTACTTC.

This sequence joins TRBV3-1 (or the pseudogene TRBV3-2) and TRBJ1-2; no clear D gene. V was shortened by 1 base and J by 8 bases, with 11 bases between the two germline ends. Germline V CDR1 and CDR2: LGHDT, YNNKEL (reference sequence). This CDR3 has 13 amino acids. CDR3 sequence (DNA): TGTGCCAGCAGCCAAGGCGGGGTACGGGGCTACACCTTC. As protein: CASSQGGVRGYTF.

V usage is TRBV28 and J usage is TRBJ1-2, with a weak D call TRBD1 (5 bases). Trimming removed 7 bases at V and 8 bases at J, with 17 bases between. The CDR3 extends over 13 amino acids. Per germline, CDR1 MDHEN and CDR2 SYDVKM. The CDR3 sequence is CASTPLLGGGYTF. CDR3 in DNA: TGTGCCAGCACCCCCCTCCTGGGGGGGGGCTACACCTTC.

The chain links TRBV2 to TRBJ2-3; no definite D call. The CDR3 is 15 residues long. V shed 1 base and J shed 4 bases, with 12 bases lying between them. The germline CDR1 and CDR2 sequences are SNHLY and FYNNEI. CDR3 bases: TGTGCCAGCAGTGAAGTGGGCCTCCCGGCAGATACGCAGTATTTT. Translated: CASSEVGLPADTQYF.

This sequence joins TRBV10-2 and TRBJ2-7, with 12 bases aligning to TRBD1. CDR3 length: 16 residues. After removal of 7 bases from V and 4 bases from J, the junction contained 11 bases not matched to a gene. From germline, CDR1 is WSHSY and CDR2 SAAADI. The CDR3 bases are TGCGCCAGCAAGGAGGGACAGGGGGCACGAGAGTACGAGCAGTACTTC. The encoded protein is CASKEGQGAREYEQYF.

The rearrangement joins TRBV5-1 to TRBJ2-5; the D gene is possibly TRBD1 (5 bases). This CDR3 has 14 amino acids. The germline V gene encodes CDR1 SGHRS and CDR2 YFSETQ. With 2 bases removed from V and 3 bases from J, the gap between germline ends came to 11 bases. The CDR3 coding sequence is TGCGCCAGCAGCTTAACCAGGGCAGAAGAGACCCAGTACTTC. It specifies CASSLTRAEETQYF.

V is TRBV5-1 and J is TRBJ1-5; no clear D. This CDR3 spans 14 amino acids. Germline V gene sequence: CDR1 SGHRS, CDR2 YFSETQ. The ends were cut back, 0 bases at V and 8 bases at J, with 12 bases in the middle. CDR3 DNA: TGCGCCAGCAGCTTGGGGGAGGGAGTGAAGCCCCAGCATTTT. This codes for CASSLGEGVKPQHF. The full variable domain, with the rest looked up from reference TRBV5-1 and TRBJ1-5, is KAGVTQTPRYLIKTRGQQVTLSCSPISGHRSVSWYQQTPGQGLQFLFEYFSETQRNKGNFPGRFSGRQFSNSRSEMNVSTLELGDSALYLCASSLGEGVKPQHFGDGTRLSIL.

The V gene is TRBV7-9, the J gene TRBJ1-2, with D perhaps matching TRBD1 (5 bases). This CDR3 region has 16 residues. Trimming left V 4 bases short and J 6 bases short, with 21 bases between. Germline CDR1 and CDR2: SEHNR and FQNEAQ (reference sequence). The CDR3 coding sequence is TGTGCCAGCAGCTCAGTTTCGTCGTTGCAAGGGGATGGCTACACCTTC. Residues: CASSSVSSLQGDGYTF.

The V call is TRBV28, the J call TRBJ2-3; 9 nucleotides align to TRBD2. CDR3 length: 14 amino acids. From germline, CDR1 is MDHEN and CDR2 SYDVKM. The trim removed 2 bases at V and 6 bases at J, leaving 3 bases unmatched. The CDR3 is CASSLAGGSDTQYF. In DNA form, the CDR3 reads TGTGCCAGCAGTTTAGCGGGAGGGTCGGATACGCAGTATTTT. Supplemented by reference TRBV28 and TRBJ2-3, the full variable domain reads DVKVTQSSRYLVKRTGEKVFLECVQDMDHENMFWYRQDPGLGLRLIYFSYDVKMKEKGDIPEGYSVSREKKERFSLILESASTNQTSMYLCASSLAGGSDTQYFGPGTRLTVL.

DNA of the CDR3: TGTGCCAGCAGTTCCCAAATGGAGACCCAGTACTTC. Its protein product is CASSSQMETQYF. The chain has TRBV6-2 or TRBV6-3 and TRBJ2-5, with D uncertain. Germline CDR1 and CDR2: MNHEY and SVGEGT. V shed 4 bases and J shed 5 bases, with 8 bases lying between them. The length of the CDR3 is 12 residues.

This rearrangement joins TRBV4-1 to TRBJ2-3; 9 nucleotides align to TRBD2. V was pared by 6 bases and J by 3 bases, with 19 bases of the junction left unmatched. Germline-derived CDR1 and CDR2 are MGHRA and YSYEKL. The CDR3 extends over 19 amino acids. Written as DNA, the CDR3 is TGCGCCAGCAGTCTTACCCCCAAAAATAGCGGGGGAGGGACAGATACGCAGTATTTT. The encoded protein is CASSLTPKNSGGGTDTQYF.

This clone came up once. The CDR3 sequence: CASSTGQGTLRETQYF. The CDR3 coding sequence is TGTGCCAGCAGCACCGGACAGGGTACCCTTCGGGAGACCCAGTACTTC. The rearrangement links TRBV7-8 to TRBJ2-5; 8 nucleotides match TRBD1. The V gene's germline CDR1 is SGHVS and CDR2 FQNEAQ. The CDR3 covers 16 residues. The ends lost 5 bases at V and 5 bases at J; junction bases unmatched: 13. The variable domain in full, completed from reference TRBV7-8 and TRBJ2-5, reads GAGVSQSPRYKVAKRGQDVALRCDPISGHVSLFWYQQALGQGPEFLTYFQNEAQLDKSGLPSDRFFAERPEGSVSTLKIQRTQQEDSAVYLCASSTGQGTLRETQYFGPGTRLLVL.

This clone was counted between two and nine times. V usage is TRBV30 and J usage is TRBJ1-5; 10 bases match TRBD1. CDR1 is GTSNPN, CDR2 SVGIG, per germline (reference sequence). The CDR3 is 14 amino acids. Trimming removed 3 bases from V and 4 bases from J; junction bases left unmatched: 3. CDR3 in DNA: TGTGCCTGGAGGGGACAGGGGTTTAATCAGCCCCAGCATTTT. The encoded protein is CAWRGQGFNQPQHF.